Following are 21 T cell receptor beta chains from one sample sequenced in a study of regulatory T cells in long-lasting Graves disease (TCRdb year 2021). The meaning of the sample's time point label: persistent/refractory GD, antithyroid drugs over 5 years with positive TRAb. RNA was extracted from PBMCs in TRIzol for both TCR sequencing and RNA sequencing. Receptors were amplified or captured by multiplex PCR. These reads were obtained on an Illumina HiSeq 4000. To build TCR beta libraries, CDR3 regions were amplified by Arm-PCR using iRepertoire HTBI primers. TCRdb ran its own pipeline on the public reads, namely fastp trimming at Q25 and MiXCR clone calling, and kept in-frame beta chains. Here each entry gathers all rows of one CDR3 protein and keeps the most common genes and DNA. The table for this sample lists about 460,000 distinct CDR3 sequences; 22% of them were counted only once. Approximately 14% of the sample is taken by the ten largest.

Sequencing was performed on peripheral blood mononuclear cells (PBMCs), taken when the disease was refractory, from a patient treated with antithyroid drugs. These receptors came from a female donor with Graves disease.

The rearrangement uses TRBV20-1 and TRBJ2-7, with D possibly being TRBD1 (6 bases). The CDR3 runs 13 residues. In germline, CDR1 is DFQATT, CDR2 SNEGSKA (reference sequence). V lost 3 bases and J lost 4, with 13 bases in between. Here the CDR3 reads CSASTTGRYEQYF. The CDR3 DNA reads as TGCAGTGCTAGCACAACAGGGAGATACGAGCAGTACTTC.

CDR3 loop: CASSQDLGGLGGYTF. The CDR3 DNA reads as TGTGCCAGCAGCCAAGACCTTGGGGGGTTGGGTGGCTACACCTTC. The chain has TRBV7-2 and TRBJ1-2; D is perhaps TRBD1 (5 bases). The V gene's germline CDR1 is SGHTA and CDR2 FQGNSA. This CDR3 has 15 amino acids. Trimming pared 5 bases from V and 7 bases from J, leaving 20 bases between.

For this clonotype: Since no conserved phenylalanine or tryptophan closes the CDR3, a read error is the likely cause. This chain uses TRBV10-3 with TRBJ2-7; TRBD1 agrees at 9 bases. The CDR3 length is 12 residues. Germline CDR1 is ENHRY and CDR2 is SYGVKD. V was clipped by 6 bases and J by 5 bases; unmatched bases: 2. In DNA, the CDR3 is TGTGCCATCAGAGACAGGGGGGACGAGCAGTACCTC. Residues: CAIRDRGDEQYL.

In this sample, this clonotype turned up a few times. The V gene is TRBV19, the J gene TRBJ2-3, with 7 bases that match TRBD1. CDR1 LNHDA and CDR2 SQIVND come from the germline V gene (reference sequence). With V trimmed by 4 bases and J by 6 bases, 7 bases remained unmatched. The CDR3 spans 14 residues. The CDR3 sequence: CASSNQDRSDTQYF. CDR3 nucleotide sequence: TGTGCCAGTAGTAACCAGGACAGGTCGGATACGCAGTATTTT.

This clonotype has just a few counts. This sequence joins TRBV6-1 and TRBJ2-1, with D perhaps matching TRBD1 or TRBD2 (5 bases each). This CDR3 contains 16 residues. Germline V gene lookup returns CDR1 MNHNS and CDR2 SASEGT. Trimming removed 5 bases from V and 9 bases from J, with 23 bases in between. The CDR3, as DNA: TGTGCCAGCAGTAAGACCGGGACCCTTTTTAGGGGTGAGCAGTTCTTC. Its protein is CASSKTGTLFRGEQFF.

The CDR3 sequence: CASSDPGQGAVGELFF. The CDR3 coding sequence is TGTGCCAGCAGCGATCCGGGACAGGGGGCGGTCGGGGAGCTGTTTTTT. This sequence joins TRBV7-3 and TRBJ2-2; 12 bases map to TRBD1. The germline V gene encodes CDR1 SGHTA and CDR2 FQGTGA. The CDR3 is 16 residues long. The V segment lost 5 bases and the J segment 7 bases; nucleotides outside the gene matches: 8.

This clonotype was observed a few times. The rearrangement uses TRBV25-1 and TRBJ1-1; D ambiguous. Trimming removed 9 bases at V and 8 bases at J, with 13 bases between. The CDR3 has 11 amino acids. Germline V CDR1 and CDR2: MGHDK, SYGVNS. CDR3: CASERFPEAFF. CDR3 in DNA: TGTGCCAGTGAGAGGTTTCCCGAAGCTTTCTTT.

This clonotype was seen more than once but under ten times. Here the CDR3 reads CASSPPGVYGYTF. CDR3 nucleotide sequence: TGTGCCAGCTCACCTCCAGGGGTATATGGCTACACCTTC. The rearrangement uses TRBV28 and TRBJ1-2, with a tentative D call TRBD1 (6 bases). The ends were cut back, 8 bases at V and 5 bases at J, with 15 bases in the middle. This CDR3 is 13 amino acids long. Germline CDR1 is MDHEN and CDR2 is SYDVKM.

The V gene is TRBV5-1, the J gene TRBJ1-5; D unresolved. V lost 0 bases, J lost 7 bases, and 8 bases lay in between. Germline CDR1 reads SGHRS; CDR2 reads YFSETQ. The CDR3 has 13 residues. CDR3 coding DNA: TGCGCCAGCAGCTTGGGGGTATTGCAGCCCCAGCATTTT. The encoded protein is CASSLGVLQPQHF.

Remarks on this clonotype: A much larger clonotype is one base distant, so this may be a read error. Lacking the conserved final phenylalanine or tryptophan, this CDR3 likely reflects a read error. The J gene is TRBJ2-7, the V gene TRBV15; TRBD1 matches at 8 bases. Losses at the gene ends were 0 bases for V and 2 bases for J; bases not matched to a gene: 6. The CDR3 runs 16 residues. From germline, CDR1 is LNHNV and CDR2 YYDKDF (reference sequence). The CDR3 spells CATSRERTGSTYEQYL. The CDR3, as DNA: TGTGCCACCAGCAGAGAACGGACAGGGTCAACCTACGAGCAGTACCTC.

The chain carries TRBV19 and TRBJ2-7, with D perhaps TRBD1 (5 bases). Germline V gives CDR1 LNHDA, CDR2 SQIVND (reference sequence). The CDR3 has 13 amino acids. V was cut by 1 base and J by 2 bases, with 6 bases left in between. The CDR3 DNA reads as TGTGCCAGTAGTATAGGGACAACCTACGAGCAGTACTTC. Translation gives CASSIGTTYEQYF.

V and J are TRBV19 and TRBJ1-2, with D unresolved. There are 13 residues in the CDR3. V dropped 0 bases and J dropped 3 bases, with 5 bases sitting between them. Germline V gene sequence: CDR1 LNHDA, CDR2 SQIVND (reference sequence). The CDR3 sequence is CASSIDSYYGYTF. The DNA for the CDR3 is TGTGCCAGTAGTATAGACAGTTACTATGGCTACACCTTC.

The chain links TRBV11-3 to TRBJ2-3; 8 nucleotides match TRBD2. Unmatched junction bases numbered 8, after V lost 5 bases and J lost 1 base. Germline V lookup: CDR1 SGHNT, CDR2 YENEEA. The CDR3 extends over 16 amino acids. In DNA form, the CDR3 reads TGTGCCAGCAGCCTCCTAGTGCGGGAGGGCACAGATACGCAGTATTTT. Its protein product is CASSLLVREGTDTQYF.

This clonotype has ten or more counts. The chain couples TRBV28 to TRBJ1-1; D unclear. The CDR3 consists of 13 residues. The V gene lost 7 bases and the J gene lost 0 bases, with 9 bases spanning the gap. CDR1 is MDHEN, CDR2 SYDVKM, per germline. The CDR3 reads CASNPRLNTEAFF. The CDR3, as DNA: TGTGCCAGCAATCCCCGCTTGAACACTGAAGCTTTCTTT.

This clonotype was observed a few times. The chain combines TRBV5-1 with TRBJ1-2; weak D call: TRBD1 (5 bases). This CDR3 region has 13 residues. V lost 0 bases and J 8 bases, leaving 11 bases between the germline ends. The V gene's germline CDR1 is SGHRS and CDR2 YFSETQ. CDR3 sequence (DNA): TGCGCCAGCAGCTTGGTCGTAGGGGACGGCTACACCTTC. Amino acid sequence: CASSLVVGDGYTF.

This clonotype was detected ten times or more. This sequence joins TRBV2 and TRBJ1-6; D remains unclear. V was shortened by 2 bases and J by 7 bases, with 6 bases between the two germline ends. The CDR3 length is 13 residues. The germline gives CDR1 SNHLY, CDR2 FYNNEI. The CDR3 reads CASSETPNSPLHF. The CDR3 DNA is TGTGCCAGCAGTGAAACCCCAAATTCACCCCTCCACTTT.

Comments on this clonotype: This likely came from a read error, as a far larger clone is one base away. The V and J genes are TRBV11-2 and TRBJ1-2; D gene ambiguous. CDR1 and CDR2 (germline): SGHAT, FQNNGV. V lost 5 bases and J lost 2, with 12 bases in between. CDR3 size: 14 residues. CDR3 sequence (DNA): TGTGCCAGCAGCCGAACGATAGGGAACTATGGCTACACCTTC. Protein product: CASSRTIGNYGYTF.

V usage is TRBV14 and J usage is TRBJ2-5; perhaps TRBD2 as D (6 bases). Trimming cost V 1 base and J 3 bases, with 27 bases left between them. Germline lookup yields CDR1 SGHDN and CDR2 FVKESK. CDR3 length: 20 amino acids. This CDR3 is CASSQANPSGDLTTKETQYF. As DNA, the CDR3 is TGTGCCAGCAGCCAAGCAAATCCCTCGGGAGACTTAACCACGAAAGAGACCCAGTACTTC.

This chain connects TRBV20-1 to TRBJ1-5, with 8 bases lining up with TRBD1. The CDR3 has 15 residues. Germline CDR1 is DFQATT and CDR2 is SNEGSKA (reference sequence). J lost 6 bases, V lost 0 bases, and 7 bases had no gene match. CDR3 in DNA: TGCAGTGCTAGAGATCGTGTGACAGGGGTTCAGCCCCAGCATTTT. Its translation is CSARDRVTGVQPQHF.

The chain employs TRBV2 and TRBJ2-1; the match to TRBD2 covers 7 bases. Germline CDR1 SNHLY, CDR2 FYNNEI. CDR3 length: 14 residues. The J segment lost 10 bases and the V segment lost 7 bases, leaving 13 bases of the junction unmatched. The CDR3 loop reads CASKEDLGGVEQFF. DNA for the CDR3: TGTGCCAGCAAGGAGGATCTGGGAGGGGTGGAGCAGTTCTTC.

This sequence joins TRBV12-3 or TRBV12-4 and TRBJ2-1, with D perhaps given as TRBD1 or TRBD2 (6 bases each). Trimming stripped 7 bases from V and 0 bases from J, with 16 bases between. The CDR3 totals 16 residues. Here the CDR3 reads CASTPGGQLSYNEQFF. CDR3 DNA sequence: TGTGCCAGCACCCCCGGGGGACAACTCTCCTACAATGAGCAGTTCTTC.